What follows describes a single T cell receptor beta chain. The record originates from a study of blood T cell repertoires in COVID-19. Study summary: COVID-19 samples collected from the United States, Italy and Spain covered acute and convalescent phases. The cDNA or gDNA used as material had been derived from T cells, B-cell-depleted T cells, or PBMCs.

The CDR3 length is 16 residues. Germline loops: CDR1 SGHRS, CDR2 YFSETQ. Losses at the gene ends were 6 bases for V and 3 bases for J; bases not matched to a gene: 9. Sequenced by immunoSEQ multiplex PCR; TCRdb stores in-frame clones only, minus some. The sample lists about 170,000 clones, 80% to 85% occurring once. This TCR derives from a woman in her sixties or seventies with acute or convalescent COVID-19. The source material was peripheral blood. The rearrangement uses TRBV5-1 and TRBJ2-3, with 11 bases fitting TRBD1. In nucleotides, the CDR3 is TGCGCCAGCATCCCAGGCGGACAGGGGGCGACAGATACGCAGTATTTT. It yields the protein CASIPGGQGATDTQYF.